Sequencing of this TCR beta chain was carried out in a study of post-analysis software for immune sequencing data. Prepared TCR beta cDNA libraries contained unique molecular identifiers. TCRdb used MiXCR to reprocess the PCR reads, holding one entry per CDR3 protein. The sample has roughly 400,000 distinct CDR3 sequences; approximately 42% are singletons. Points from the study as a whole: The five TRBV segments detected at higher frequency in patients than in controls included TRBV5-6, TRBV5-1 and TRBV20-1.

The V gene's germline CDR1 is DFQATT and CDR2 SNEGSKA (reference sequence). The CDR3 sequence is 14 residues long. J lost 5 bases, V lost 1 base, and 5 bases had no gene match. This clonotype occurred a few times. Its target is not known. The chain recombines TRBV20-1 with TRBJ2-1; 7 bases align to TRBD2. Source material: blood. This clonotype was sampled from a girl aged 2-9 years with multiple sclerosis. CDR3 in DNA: TGCAGTGCTAGAGGAAATAGCGGGCACAATGAGCAGTTCTTC. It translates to CSARGNSGHNEQFF.